Listed below are T cell receptor beta chains from one sample, sequenced in a study of type 1 regulatory T cells. TCRdb re-called the reads through MiXCR, storing one row per CDR3 protein. The sample carries roughly 65,000 distinct CDR3 sequences, around 49% recorded once. No antigen has been identified for these receptors. Input material: cultured non-Tr1 T cells, either the whole culture or a sorted T cell fraction (not recorded which). The source is a human donor in good health. Each CDR3 is given with its conserved first and last residue. D genes are given only for firm matches. Clone size is not always given. Where it is, it says once, few, many or a class for expanded clones.

TGCAGTGCTACACAGGTTCGAGACGAGCAGTACTTC	CSATQVRDEQYF	TRBV20-1	.	TRBJ2-7	.
TGCAGTGCGAGTCCCGGGACAGGGGAGCAGTACTTC	CSASPGTGEQYF	TRBV20-1	TRBD1	TRBJ2-7	few
TGTGCCATCCAGGCGGCTCAGGGGTCCTACAATGAGCAGTTCTTC	CAIQAAQGSYNEQFF	TRBV27	.	TRBJ2-1	.
TGCGCCAGCAGTTGGACTAGCGTTCCCACAGATACGCAGTATTTT	CASSWTSVPTDTQYF	TRBV5-1	TRBD2	TRBJ2-3	.
TGCGCCAGCAGCGTGGGACTAGCGGGGGGGACTTTGGCAGATACGCGGTATTTT	CASSVGLAGGTLADTRYF	TRBV5-1	TRBD2	TRBJ2-3	.
TGCAGTGGCCAACAGGAGTCAGGCTACGAGCAGTACTTC	CSGQQESGYEQYF	TRBV20-1	.	TRBJ2-7	few
TGTGCCAGCAGCCCCGGGACAGGGGGCCCTCATGAAGCTTTCTTT	CASSPGTGGPHEAFF	TRBV3-1	TRBD1	TRBJ1-1	.
TGTGCCAGCAGCCCCCAGGTGGGGCCAGATACGCAGTATTTT	CASSPQVGPDTQYF	TRBV5-5	.	TRBJ2-3	.
TGCGCCAGCAGTTTCATAGGGACTAGCACAGATACGCAGTATTTT	CASSFIGTSTDTQYF	TRBV5-1	.	TRBJ2-3	.
TGTGCCAGCAGCTTCTCAACAACAGGGACAGTTCGTTCACCCCTCCACTTT	CASSFSTTGTVRSPLHF	TRBV7-9	TRBD1	TRBJ1-6	few
TGTGCCAGCAGTTTGAAGGTCGTGAGGGTGGGTGGCTACACCTTC	CASSLKVVRVGGYTF	TRBV28	.	TRBJ1-2	.
TGTGCCAGCACCCGCGCCGATACGCAGTATTTT	CASTRADTQYF	TRBV11-2	.	TRBJ2-3	many
TGTGCCAGCAGCGCTCTAGCGGGGGGGCCCAATGAGCAGTTCTTC	CASSALAGGPNEQFF	TRBV7-2	TRBD2	TRBJ2-1	.
TGTGCCAGCAGTTTTTGGGACAGGGGGAAGAATTCACCCCTCCACTTT	CASSFWDRGKNSPLHF	TRBV27	TRBD1	TRBJ1-6	.
TGTGCCAGCAGCTGGACAGGGGGTAAGTCCTACAATGAGCAGTTCTTC	CASSWTGGKSYNEQFF	TRBV5-6	TRBD1	TRBJ2-1	.
TGTGCCAGCAGTTACAGGGGTAGGGACGGCTACACCTTC	CASSYRGRDGYTF	TRBV2	TRBD1	TRBJ1-2	.
TGTGCCAGCAGCTTAAAGGACAGTTTTTTGTTTTCGGAAAACACCATATATTTT	CASSLKDSFLFSENTIYF	TRBV7-2	.	TRBJ1-3	.
TGCGCCAGCAGCAAGGGCGGGGGGGCCCGGGAGACCCAGTACTTC	CASSKGGGARETQYF	TRBV5-1	TRBD2	TRBJ2-5	.
TGCGCCAGCAACTTGGGGGCCTTGAACACTGAAGCTTTCTTT	CASNLGALNTEAFF	TRBV5-1	.	TRBJ1-1	few
TGTGCCAGCAGTGAATCTTCCCTTAAAGGCACAGATACGCAGTATTTT	CASSESSLKGTDTQYF	TRBV25-1	.	TRBJ2-3	.
TGTGCCAGCAGCACCCCCCGGGGGTACACTGAAGCTTTCTTT	CASSTPRGYTEAFF	TRBV28	.	TRBJ1-1	.
TGTGCCAGCAGCCCCCGGGGTGCGGGGGGACGGAATGAGCAGTTCTTC	CASSPRGAGGRNEQFF	TRBV7-2	TRBD2	TRBJ2-1	few
TGTGCCAGCAGTTTATCCGGAAGGGCCACTGAAGCTTTCTTT	CASSLSGRATEAFF	TRBV12-3/TRBV12-4	.	TRBJ1-1	.
TGTGCCAGCAGCCAACTTCCCCTATACAATGAGCAGTTCTTC	CASSQLPLYNEQFF	TRBV4-2	.	TRBJ2-1	.
TGTGCCTCTAGAGTGGCCCCGAGGGATACGCAGTATTTT	CASRVAPRDTQYF	TRBV10-3	.	TRBJ2-3	.
TGTGCCAGCAGTGGGGACAGGGAGGCCTACGAGCAGTACTTC	CASSGDREAYEQYF	TRBV12-3/TRBV12-4	TRBD1	TRBJ2-7	.
TGTGCCACCAGTGATCCCAACAGGGGCGTATCCTACAATGAGCAGTTCTTC	CATSDPNRGVSYNEQFF	TRBV24-1	TRBD1	TRBJ2-1	.
TGTGCCAGCAGCCCAAGGACTAGCGGGGCAATCTACAATGAGCAGTTCTTC	CASSPRTSGAIYNEQFF	TRBV6-1	TRBD2	TRBJ2-1	.